The sequence of this T cell receptor beta chain was determined in a study of read filtering for tumor transcriptome and immune sequencing. Whole-study context: Mean patient age was roughly 61 years, range roughly 45 to 85; 17 to 20 male, 12 to 15 female.

From approximately 430 ng of RNA, a library with molecular barcoded alpha/delta and beta/gamma adaptors was made. TCRdb re-called the reads with MiXCR, one entry per CDR3 protein. The sample shows 20,000 to 30,000 distinct CDR3 sequences, roughly 23% of them seen only once. Many counts were recorded for this clonotype. CDR1 LNHDA and CDR2 SQIVND come from the germline V gene (reference sequence). V was cut by 2 bases and J by 2 bases, with 13 bases left in between. This CDR3 is 16 amino acids long. Sequences were obtained from a population of CD138-negative cells sorted from bone marrow. This chain connects TRBV19 to TRBJ2-4, with D possibly TRBD1 on 5 matching bases. The TCR comes from a donor at least 40 years old with multiple myeloma. This CDR3 reads CASSILDSTTKNIQYF. CDR3 DNA: TGTGCCAGTAGTATATTAGACAGTACAACCAAAAACATTCAGTACTTC.